A single sample gave rise to the 17 T cell receptor beta chains below, sequenced in a study of chemoradiotherapy in HPV16-positive cancers. The table came from immunoSEQ multiplex PCR; TCRdb's copy has only in-frame clones and leaves some out. The sample includes approximately 1,300 clones, about 86% of them seen just once. Sequenced here: tumor tissue, sampled from a patient who underwent chemoradiotherapy. The receptors shown here come from a human donor with HPV-associated anogenital cancer.

V and J are TRBV4-3 and TRBJ2-3; TRBD2 is a possible D gene (5 bases). Trimming removed 4 bases at V and 2 bases at J, with 7 bases between. Germline V gene data show CDR1 as LGHNA and CDR2 as YSLEER. This CDR3 region has 13 residues. Here the CDR3 DNA reads TGCGCCAGCAGCCTCCGGGACACAGATACGCAGTATTTT. This sequence encodes CASSLRDTDTQYF.

This clone was seen a single time. The chain joins TRBV4-1 to TRBJ2-3; D tentatively reads TRBD1 or TRBD2 (5 bases each). This CDR3 comprises 13 residues. Germline V gene sequence: CDR1 MGHRA, CDR2 YSYEKL. V was cut by 5 bases and J by 1 base, with 7 bases left in between. CDR3 coding DNA: TGCGCCAGCAGCGGGGGAGGCACAGATACGCAGTATTTT. Its protein product is CASSGGGTDTQYF.

The chain is built from TRBV4-2 and TRBJ1-4; a possible D gene is TRBD1 (5 bases). The V end lost 0 bases, the J end lost 1 base, and 9 bases lay between the germline ends. The CDR3 contains 16 residues. Germline loops: CDR1 LGHNA, CDR2 YNFKEQ. CDR3 protein: CASSQDGQGTNEKLFF. CDR3 coding DNA: TGTGCCAGCAGCCAAGACGGCCAGGGAACTAATGAAAAACTGTTTTTT.

The V gene is TRBV5-1, the J gene TRBJ2-3; D is undetermined. The germline CDR1 and CDR2 sequences are SGHRS and YFSETQ. The CDR3 is made up of 14 amino acids. The V and J ends lost 2 bases and 3 bases respectively, with 10 bases between them. In DNA form, the CDR3 reads TGCGCCAGCAGCTTAGATCAGGCGACAGATACGCAGTATTTT. This sequence encodes CASSLDQATDTQYF.

V and J are TRBV4-3 and TRBJ2-6; D remains ambiguous. The CDR3 is 15 residues long. Trimming pared 1 base from V and 0 bases from J, leaving 4 bases between. The germline V gene encodes CDR1 LGHNA and CDR2 YSLEER. CDR3 in amino acids: CASSQAPSGANVLTF. The CDR3 bases are TGCGCCAGCAGCCAAGCGCCCTCTGGGGCCAACGTCCTGACTTTC.

The chain has TRBV7-9 and TRBJ2-5, with TRBD1 identical over 9 bases. Germline CDR1 and CDR2: SEHNR and FQNEAQ (reference sequence). J lost 7 bases, V lost 4 bases, and 13 bases had no gene match. The CDR3 runs 16 residues. CDR3 nucleotides: TGTGCCAGCAGCTCGCCCTTCGACAGGGGGATTGTGACCCAGTACTTC. This encodes CASSSPFDRGIVTQYF.

The rearrangement uses TRBV4-1 and TRBJ1-2; D gene ambiguous. The CDR3 runs to 15 residues. Trimming left V 0 bases short and J 8 bases short, with 16 bases between. Germline V lookup: CDR1 MGHRA, CDR2 YSYEKL. The CDR3 loop is CASSQDWGGSDGYTF. As DNA, the CDR3 is TGCGCCAGCAGCCAAGATTGGGGAGGGTCGGACGGCTACACCTTC.

The chain joins TRBV4-2 to TRBJ1-4; 7 nucleotides align to TRBD1. V was pared by 0 bases and J by 7 bases, with 11 bases of the junction left unmatched. Germline V gene lookup returns CDR1 LGHNA and CDR2 YNFKEQ. This CDR3 has 17 residues. The CDR3 sequence is CASSQDGEGRGSEKLFF. The CDR3 region has the DNA TGTGCCAGCAGCCAAGATGGGGAAGGCAGGGGGTCTGAAAAACTGTTTTTT.

The V and J genes are TRBV9 and TRBJ2-1, with 10 bases aligning to TRBD2. CDR1 and CDR2 from the germline V gene are SGDLS and YYNGEE. CDR3 length: 16 residues. V lost 0 bases and J lost 10; bases outside the gene matches: 10. CDR3 coding DNA: TGTGCCAGCAGCGTAGCCCCAAGCGGGAGGGCCGGAGAGCAGTTCTTC. Amino acid sequence: CASSVAPSGRAGEQFF.

J is TRBJ1-5 and V is TRBV4-3; TRBD1 is a possible D gene (6 bases). V was clipped by 0 bases and J by 5 bases, with 8 bases between them. The CDR3 has 14 amino acids. Germline V gene lookup returns CDR1 LGHNA and CDR2 YSLEER. The CDR3 region has the DNA TGCGCCAGCAGCCAAGAGCGGGGGCATCAGCCCCAGCATTTT. Its translation is CASSQERGHQPQHF.

The gene calls are TRBV2 and TRBJ2-7; a weak D match, TRBD1 (5 bases). Trimming took 7 bases from V and 0 from J, leaving 7 bases between them. CDR1 is SNHLY, CDR2 FYNNEI, per germline. The CDR3 covers 12 residues. CDR3: CASNQGSYEQYF. Written as DNA, the CDR3 is TGTGCCAGCAATCAGGGCTCCTACGAGCAGTACTTC. The variable domain in full, with the rest retrieved from reference TRBV2 and TRBJ2-7, is EPEVTQTPSHQVTQMGQEVILRCVPISNHLYFYWYRQILGQKVEFLVSFYNNEISEKSEIFDDQFSVERPDGSNFTLKIRSTKLEDSAMYFCASNQGSYEQYFGPGTRLTVT.

The rearrangement joins TRBV28 to TRBJ2-7; D gene ambiguous. The CDR3 covers 12 residues. The germline V and J ends were trimmed by 3 bases and 8 bases, with 11 bases remaining between them. Germline V gene lookup returns CDR1 MDHEN and CDR2 SYDVKM. CDR3 bases: TGTGCCAGCAGTTTGCCAGGCTCTCAGCAGTACTTC. Protein product: CASSLPGSQQYF.

The chain is built from TRBV19 and TRBJ2-1; 11 bases agree with TRBD2. Looked up from germline, CDR1 is LNHDA and CDR2 is SQIVND (reference sequence). This CDR3 has 15 residues. V trimming: 2 bases; J trimming: 6 bases; junction bases outside the gene matches: 3. The CDR3 sequence is CASSITSGSSNEQFF. Here the CDR3 DNA reads TGTGCCAGTAGTATAACTAGCGGGAGTTCCAATGAGCAGTTCTTC. Together with reference TRBV19 and TRBJ2-1, the CDR3 gives the full variable domain: DGGITQSPKYLFRKEGQNVTLSCEQNLNHDAMYWYRQDPGQGLRLIYYSQIVNDFQKGDIAEGYSVSREKKESFPLTVTSAQKNPTAFYLCASSITSGSSNEQFFGPGTRLTVL.

A few counts support this clone. The V and J genes are TRBV4-2 and TRBJ2-2; no reliable D call. There are 16 residues in the CDR3. In germline, CDR1 is LGHNA, CDR2 YNFKEQ. The ends were cut back, 3 bases at V and 1 base at J, with 12 bases in the middle. CDR3 DNA: TGTGCCAGCAGCCAGGATCAATGGGGGAACACCGGGGAGCTGTTTTTT. The encoded protein is CASSQDQWGNTGELFF.

This chain uses TRBV9 with TRBJ2-7; the match to TRBD1 covers 7 bases. The CDR3 length is 14 residues. The ends lost 2 bases at V and 2 bases at J; junction bases unmatched: 4. Germline CDR1 reads SGDLS; CDR2 reads YYNGEE. The CDR3 sequence: CASSVGQGAYEQYF. DNA of the CDR3: TGTGCCAGCAGCGTTGGGCAGGGGGCCTACGAGCAGTACTTC.

The chain couples TRBV27 to TRBJ1-1, with unresolved D. The CDR3 totals 15 residues. CDR1 is MNHEY, CDR2 SMNVEV, per germline (reference sequence). Trimming took off 5 bases at V and 2 bases at J, with 15 bases between the two ends. CDR3 residues: CASSRGGNLNTEAFF. The DNA of the CDR3 is TGTGCCAGCAGTCGGGGAGGGAACCTCAACACTGAAGCTTTCTTT.

The V gene is TRBV7-9, the J gene TRBJ2-2; 7 bases match TRBD1. This CDR3 contains 18 residues. The germline V gene encodes CDR1 SEHNR and CDR2 FQNEAQ (reference sequence). The trim removed 1 base at V and 0 bases at J, leaving 8 bases unmatched. The CDR3 DNA reads as TGTGCCAGCAGCTTAGGGCCGGGGACAGCAGCGAACACCGGGGAGCTGTTTTTT. This encodes CASSLGPGTAANTGELFF. Combining the CDR3 with reference TRBV7-9 and TRBJ2-2 gives the whole variable domain DTGVSQNPRHKITKRGQNVTFRCDPISEHNRLYWYRQTLGQGPEFLTYFQNEAQLEKSRLLSDRFSAERPKGSFSTLEIQRTEQGDSAMYLCASSLGPGTAANTGELFFGEGSRLTVL.